This paragraph reports one T cell receptor (beta chain). Antigen specificity is unknown. Generated by immunoSEQ multiplex PCR, the TCRdb table keeps only in-frame clones and is missing some. The sample yields hundreds of thousands of clones, under 80% seen once. After removal of 4 bases from V and 5 bases from J, the junction contained 15 bases not matched to a gene. This CDR3 is 16 amino acids long. CDR1 and CDR2 (germline): SGHNT, YYREEE (reference sequence). These data originate in a study of shared clonotypes between healthy human individuals. Broader study findings: Estimated richness was generally greater in naive than memory subsets. Sampling included only blood; tissue repertoires likely differ.

The clonotype comes from a woman aged 25 to 45 in good health. Material for sequencing was memory CD4+ T cells sorted from blood. Subset indicated: CD45RA-negative fraction. J is TRBJ2-7 and V is TRBV5-4; 7 nucleotides line up with TRBD1. This chain's CDR3 is CASSAYRQGSRNEQYF. CDR3 DNA: TGTGCCAGCAGCGCCTATCGACAGGGTTCGAGGAACGAGCAGTACTTC. Full variable domain (remainder filled in from reference TRBV5-4 and TRBJ2-7): ETGVTQSPTHLIKTRGQQVTLRCSSQSGHNTVSWYQQALGQGPQFIFQYYREEENGRGNFPPRFSGLQFPNYSSELNVNALELDDSALYLCASSAYRQGSRNEQYFGPGTRLTVT.